This T cell receptor beta chain was observed in a study of CD8 T cells in ankylosing spondylitis (dated 2017 in TCRdb). About the investigation overall: The study profiled T cell receptor beta repertoires in healthy donors and ankylosing spondylitis patients to find disease-linked TCR variants. In total, the full study cohort was made up of 100 to 140 healthy donors and 25 ankylosing spondylitis patients. Peripheral blood samples were taken, and synovial fluid was additionally collected from ankylosing spondylitis patients.

As for this clonotype: There is no known antigen for this receptor. Base qualities are missing; no much larger clone stands one base away.

The study at large found these results: The disease-linked clones showed a CD8+ phenotype and occurred at relatively low frequencies in peripheral blood. The disease-linked clones were reported to be significantly enriched in matched synovial fluid samples from ankylosing spondylitis patients. A TCR beta motif of several highly homologous amino acid variants appeared characteristic of blood from ankylosing spondylitis patients. Some TCR beta motif variants had previously been reported in synovial fluid and blood of reactive arthritis patients, which suggested common disease-initiation mechanisms.

Data came from an Illumina HiSeq 2500. TCR beta libraries were prepared by quantitative 5'-RACE with molecular barcodes. As for how the authors treated the data: A new computational method based on a probabilistic model of VDJ rearrangement was used to identify disease-linked TCR variants. Through fastp at Q25 and MiXCR, TCRdb rebuilt clones from the public reads, retaining in-frame beta chains. Each record represents a unique CDR3 protein, reported with the most common genes and DNA among its rows. Clone size and V and J calls follow TCRdb, not the original study. In this sample the table shows under 450,000 distinct CDR3 sequences, approximately 22% of which occur a single time. The ten largest clones represent around 14% of the sample. The germline V and J ends show losses of 4 bases and 0 bases respectively, and no gene match explains 6 bases of the junction. Spanning cysteine to phenylalanine, the CDR3 consists of 16 amino acids. Just CDR3 DNA is preserved here, 48 bases in frame from base 1. CDR1 SGHRS and CDR2 YFSETQ are derived from the germline V gene.

This clonotype was sampled from a male donor with ankylosing spondylitis or in good health (not recorded which). The rearrangement joined TRBV5-1 to TRBJ2-4; 8 nucleotides in the junction match TRBD1. The sequencing sample was made of blood, either unsorted or a sorted T cell fraction (not recorded which). The CDR3 region has the sequence CASSEDRVLAKNIQYF. Read as DNA, the sequence is TGCGCCAGCAGCGAGGACAGGGTCCTAGCCAAAAACATTCAGTACTTC.